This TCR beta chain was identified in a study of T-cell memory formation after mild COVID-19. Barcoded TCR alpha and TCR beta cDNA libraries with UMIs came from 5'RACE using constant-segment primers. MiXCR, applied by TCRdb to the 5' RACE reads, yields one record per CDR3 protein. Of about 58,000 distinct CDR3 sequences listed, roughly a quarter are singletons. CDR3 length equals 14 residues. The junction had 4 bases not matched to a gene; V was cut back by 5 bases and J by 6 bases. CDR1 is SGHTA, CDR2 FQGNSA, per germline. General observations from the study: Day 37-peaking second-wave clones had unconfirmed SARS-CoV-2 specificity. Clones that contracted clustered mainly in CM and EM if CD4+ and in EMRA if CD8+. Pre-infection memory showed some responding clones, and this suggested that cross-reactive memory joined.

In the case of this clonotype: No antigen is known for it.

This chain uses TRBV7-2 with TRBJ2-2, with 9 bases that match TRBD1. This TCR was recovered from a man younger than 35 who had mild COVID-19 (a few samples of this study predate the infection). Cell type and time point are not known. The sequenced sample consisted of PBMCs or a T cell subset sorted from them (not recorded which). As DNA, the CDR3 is TGTGCCAGCAGCAACCGGGACAGGGCCGGGGAGCTGTTTTTT. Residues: CASSNRDRAGELFF.